The 23 T cell receptor beta chains listed next were all sequenced from one sample in a study of blood T cell repertoires in COVID-19 (dated by TCRdb to about 2020). The library came from the immunoSEQ multiplex PCR assay. What TCRdb holds here is the immuneACCESS table cut down to in-frame rearrangements. Part of the clones is not present; checked against another copy, under half of the missing clones reflect an unresolved V gene, and the others are unexplained. The sample table holds 330,000 or so clones, of which 88% were seen once. The ten biggest clones cover around 0.92% of the sample. The specimen was PBMCs or T cells enriched from blood (not recorded which). These receptors were taken from a woman in her twenties or thirties who had been exposed to COVID-19.

The V gene is TRBV6-5, the J gene TRBJ2-2, with D hard to call. From germline, CDR1 is MNHEY and CDR2 SVGAGI. V lost 2 bases and J lost 4, with 8 bases in between. This CDR3 contains 14 residues. CDR3: CASSYPESTGELFF. The CDR3 nucleotides read TGTGCCAGCAGTTACCCTGAGAGCACCGGGGAGCTGTTTTTT.

This clone was found a few times. The rearrangement joins TRBV7-8 to TRBJ1-5; perhaps TRBD1 as D (6 bases). V gave up 1 base and J gave up 0 bases, with 10 bases separating them. Germline CDR1 and CDR2: SGHVS and FQNEAQ. The CDR3 spans 16 residues. CDR3 DNA sequence: TGTGCCAGCAGCTTAGTTGGGACAATTAGCAATCAGCCCCAGCATTTT. Its protein is CASSLVGTISNQPQHF.

The CDR3, as DNA: TGTGCCAGCAGTCTCCGGGTTCACACCGGGGAGCTGTTTTTT. Protein: CASSLRVHTGELFF. The chain combines TRBV6-5 with TRBJ2-2; D uncertain. Trimming took 5 bases from V and 3 from J, leaving 10 bases between them. The CDR3 is made up of 14 amino acids. Per the germline V gene, CDR1 is MNHEY and CDR2 is SVGAGI.

The chain links TRBV28 to TRBJ2-4; TRBD2 matches 11 bases. Germline V gene lookup returns CDR1 MDHEN and CDR2 SYDVKM. The trim removed 6 bases at V and 0 bases at J, leaving 7 bases unmatched. The length of the CDR3 is 17 residues. CDR3 DNA sequence: TGTGCCAGCAGGCAAACTAGCGGGAGTCAAGCCAAAAACATTCAGTACTTC. Translated: CASRQTSGSQAKNIQYF.

This CDR3 is CASSLGGKGLARSYEQYF. CDR3 coding DNA: TGTGCCAGCAGCTTAGGAGGTAAAGGACTAGCCCGATCCTACGAGCAGTACTTC. This chain connects TRBV7-8 to TRBJ2-7; 8 bases map to TRBD2. CDR1 is SGHVS, CDR2 FQNEAQ, per germline. Germline trimming cut 1 base from V and 1 base from J; bases unmatched to any gene: 12. This CDR3 has 18 residues.

V is TRBV18 and J is TRBJ2-7, with TRBD2 identical over 7 bases. J gave up 6 bases and V 3 bases, and 8 bases lay outside the gene matches. Germline V lookup: CDR1 KGHSH, CDR2 LQKENI. The CDR3 consists of 14 residues. In DNA form, the CDR3 reads TGTGCCAGCTCACCCCTTAGCGGGTCGCTCGAGCAGTACTTC. Its translation is CASSPLSGSLEQYF.

The chain employs TRBV24-1 and TRBJ2-5; 8 bases are a match to TRBD1. J lost 5 bases, V lost 1 base, and 20 bases had no gene match. The CDR3 contains 20 residues. The germline V gene encodes CDR1 KGHDR and CDR2 SFDVKD. CDR3 sequence: CATSDFPQKKQGGGSETQYF. CDR3 DNA: TGTGCCACCAGTGATTTCCCACAAAAAAAACAGGGGGGTGGTTCGGAGACCCAGTACTTC.

The V and J genes are TRBV24-1 and TRBJ2-7; D is perhaps TRBD1 (5 bases). Trimming cost V 3 bases and J 3 bases, with 11 bases left between them. CDR1 is KGHDR and CDR2 is SFDVKD in the germline V gene. The CDR3 loop spans 14 amino acids. This chain's CDR3 is CATSDADSYYEQYF. DNA for the CDR3: TGTGCCACCAGTGATGCTGACAGCTACTACGAGCAGTACTTC.

This clone was observed a handful of times. The chain uses TRBV18 and TRBJ1-1, with 7 positions matching TRBD1. CDR1 and CDR2 from the germline V gene are KGHSH and LQKENI. This CDR3 region has 13 residues. The ends lost 6 bases at V and 6 bases at J; junction bases unmatched: 7. The CDR3 nucleotides read TGTGCCAGCTCGTCCGACAGGGTCGCTGAAGCTTTCTTT. This codes for CASSSDRVAEAFF.

CDR3 sequence: CASMTQGGQPQHF. In DNA form, the CDR3 reads TGTGCCAGTATGACCCAGGGTGGGCAGCCCCAGCATTTT. This sequence joins TRBV19 and TRBJ1-5, with D tentatively TRBD1 (5 bases). The CDR3 covers 13 residues. Deletions cut 7 bases from V and 7 bases from J, with 14 bases between. The V gene's germline CDR1 is LNHDA and CDR2 SQIVND (reference sequence).

J is TRBJ1-4 and V is TRBV10-3; D not certain. V was cut by 3 bases and J by 3 bases, with 8 bases left in between. The CDR3 has 14 amino acids. Germline loops: CDR1 ENHRY, CDR2 SYGVKD. The CDR3: CAISDERSNEKLFF. Written as DNA, the CDR3 is TGTGCCATCAGTGACGAGCGATCTAATGAAAAACTGTTTTTT.

The chain carries TRBV30 and TRBJ1-3, with D possibly being TRBD1 (5 bases). Per germline, CDR1 GTSNPN and CDR2 SVGIG (reference sequence). This CDR3 is built from 12 residues. V was shortened by 3 bases and J by 6 bases, with 9 bases between the two germline ends. In DNA, the CDR3 is TGTGCCTGGAGGGGGGGGTCAAACACCATATATTTT. It is translated as CAWRGGSNTIYF.

The chain combines TRBV19 with TRBJ2-7, with 9 positions matching TRBD1. V was pared by 3 bases and J by 3 bases, with 3 bases of the junction left unmatched. The CDR3 is 14 residues long. Germline values: CDR1 LNHDA, CDR2 SQIVND (reference sequence). CDR3 DNA sequence: TGTGCCAGTAGTATCCGGGACAGGGTCTACGAGCAGTACTTC. It is translated as CASSIRDRVYEQYF.

The V call is TRBV11-3, the J call TRBJ1-2; TRBD1 matches 9 bases. The germline V gene has CDR1 SGHNT and CDR2 YENEEA. The ends lost 5 bases at V and 4 bases at J; junction bases unmatched: 5. This CDR3 contains 14 residues. The DNA of the CDR3 is TGTGCCAGCAGCAAGGGACAGGGTTTCTATGGCTACACCTTC. Amino acids: CASSKGQGFYGYTF.

The genes are TRBV21-1 and TRBJ2-3; the table's D call TRBD1 went unverified against the DNA. TRBV21-1 corresponds to a pseudogene. CDR3 size: 15 residues. The chain's CDR3 is CASSKTGRAWDTQYF. In DNA, the CDR3 is TGTGCCAGCAGCAAAACGGGCAGGGCCTGGGATACGCAGTATTTT.

V usage is TRBV7-9 and J usage is TRBJ2-1; a weak D match, TRBD2 (5 bases). Trimming took 6 bases from V and 4 from J, leaving 7 bases between them. CDR3 length equals 12 residues. Germline V gene lookup returns CDR1 SEHNR and CDR2 FQNEAQ (reference sequence). This CDR3 is CASSSGYNEQFF. CDR3 nucleotide sequence: TGTGCCAGCAGTTCGGGGTACAATGAGCAGTTCTTC. Together with reference TRBV7-9 and TRBJ2-1, the CDR3 gives the full variable domain: DTGVSQNPRHKITKRGQNVTFRCDPISEHNRLYWYRQTLGQGPEFLTYFQNEAQLEKSRLLSDRFSAERPKGSFSTLEIQRTEQGDSAMYLCASSSGYNEQFFGPGTRLTVL.

The V gene is TRBV11-2, the J gene TRBJ2-7; 8 nucleotides align to TRBD2. The V gene end was trimmed by 5 bases and the J gene end by 3 bases; junction bases not matched to a gene: 6. The CDR3 contains 14 residues. Germline CDR1 and CDR2: SGHAT and FQNNGV. Written as DNA, the CDR3 is TGTGCCAGCAGCCTCGGGGGGGATTTCTACGAGCAGTACTTC. Its protein is CASSLGGDFYEQYF.

The V gene is TRBV19, the J gene TRBJ1-2, with TRBD1 matching 12 bases. The germline gives CDR1 LNHDA, CDR2 SQIVND (reference sequence). CDR3 length: 16 residues. The junction had 6 bases not matched to a gene; V was cut back by 4 bases and J by 3 bases. CDR3 protein: CASSKRDRGRDYGYTF. The CDR3 DNA reads TGTGCCAGTAGTAAGCGGGACAGGGGGCGCGACTATGGCTACACCTTC.

This clone is a singleton in its sample. The J gene is TRBJ2-7, the V gene TRBV6-5; D not resolved. CDR3 size: 16 residues. CDR1 is MNHEY, CDR2 SVGAGI, per germline. Trimming took off 0 bases at V and 2 bases at J, with 14 bases between the two ends. The CDR3 DNA follows: TGTGCCAGCAGTTACTCGTCGCAGGTCAGCCCCTACGAGCAGTACTTC. Amino acid sequence: CASSYSSQVSPYEQYF.

CDR3 loop: CASTSLGDTYEQYF. CDR3 sequence (DNA): TGTGCCAGCACCTCTCTTGGGGACACCTACGAGCAGTACTTC. The genes are TRBV28 and TRBJ2-7, with a possible D match to TRBD1 (6 bases). Germline CDR1 and CDR2: MDHEN and SYDVKM. Trimming pared 7 bases from V and 2 bases from J, leaving 15 bases between. The CDR3 covers 14 residues.

V and J are TRBV12-3 or TRBV12-4 and TRBJ1-3, with no clear D. V lost 5 bases and J lost 4, with 9 bases in between. The length of the CDR3 is 13 residues. In nucleotides, the CDR3 is TGTGCCAGCAGTGTTCTCGAGGGAAACACCATATATTTT. Translated, it gives CASSVLEGNTIYF.

CDR3 sequence: CSASSVQEYQPQHF. Here the CDR3 DNA reads TGCAGTGCTAGTTCAGTACAGGAATATCAGCCCCAGCATTTT. This rearrangement joins TRBV20-1 to TRBJ1-5, with D possibly matching TRBD1 (5 bases). The CDR3 sequence is 14 residues long. V lost 3 bases and J lost 5, with 14 bases in between. CDR1 and CDR2 from the germline V gene are DFQATT and SNEGSKA (reference sequence).

The J gene is TRBJ1-1, the V gene TRBV28; no clear D. V lost 1 base and J 1 base, leaving 4 bases between the germline ends. CDR1 MDHEN and CDR2 SYDVKM come from the germline V gene. The CDR3 extends over 13 amino acids. DNA for the CDR3: TGTGCCAGCAGTTTATCCCAGAACACTGAAGCTTTCTTT. It encodes CASSLSQNTEAFF.